Included here is one T cell receptor (beta chain) sequence, with context. Its specificity is unknown. V was shortened by 5 bases and J by 1 base, with 6 bases between the two germline ends. Germline V lookup: CDR1 MNHNY, CDR2 SVGAGI (reference sequence). The CDR3 sequence is 12 residues long. This specimen comes from a study of beta chain features in type 1 diabetes. Study findings and constraints: TCRB CDR3s were moderately but significantly shorter in Type 1 diabetes patients in all four CD4+ subsets.

Purity (above 98%) was reached by all sorted populations. Reverse transcribing all isolated RNA meant expressed TCRB transcripts were sequenced. The table came from immunoSEQ multiplex PCR; TCRdb's copy has only in-frame clones and leaves some out. The repertoire holds about 170,000 clones, with roughly 8% as singletons. The chain carries TRBV6-6 and TRBJ2-7; D is unresolved. This TCR was sampled from a man aged 18 to 29 with type 1 diabetes. The source material was central memory CD4+ T cells from blood. The CDR3 is CASSTRSYEQYF. Written as DNA, the CDR3 is TGTGCCAGCAGTACACGTTCCTACGAGCAGTACTTC.